The 21 T cell receptor beta chains below were found in one sample sequenced in a study of blood T cell repertoires in COVID-19. The repertoire was sequenced with immunoSEQ multiplex PCR; TCRdb's copy has only in-frame clones and lacks some. The sample includes 300,000 to 350,000 clones, approximately 83% seen only once; the top ten take 4% to 5.5%. The specimen sequenced was PBMCs or T cells enriched from blood (not recorded which). The receptor set was obtained from a woman aged 40 to 50 with acute COVID-19.

This chain connects TRBV2 to TRBJ2-7; D perhaps matches TRBD2 (6 bases). Trimming removed 4 bases at V and 7 bases at J, with 8 bases between. CDR1 and CDR2 (germline): SNHLY, FYNNEI. This CDR3 spans 11 amino acids. The CDR3 nucleotides are TGTGCCAGCAGTGGGGGGAGGGAGCAGTACTTC. It specifies CASSGGREQYF.

The rearrangement uses TRBV5-6 and TRBJ1-5; a weak D match, TRBD1 (6 bases). Deletions cut 4 bases from V and 0 bases from J, with 14 bases between. CDR3 length: 16 residues. Germline values: CDR1 SGHDT, CDR2 YYEEEE. This CDR3 is CASSLRTVLSNQPQHF. In DNA form, the CDR3 reads TGTGCCAGCAGCCTAAGGACAGTCCTTAGCAATCAGCCCCAGCATTTT.

This chain links TRBV9 with TRBJ2-7; 10 positions agree with TRBD1. The V gene's germline CDR1 is SGDLS and CDR2 YYNGEE. The CDR3 spans 17 residues. After removal of 5 bases from V and 1 base from J, the junction contained 12 bases not matched to a gene. The CDR3 coding sequence is TGTGCCAGCAGTAGACAGGGGGCTGGCGGGGGATCCTACGAGCAGTACTTC. Protein product: CASSRQGAGGGSYEQYF.

V and J are TRBV7-9 and TRBJ1-6; 8 nucleotides match TRBD1. Germline loops: CDR1 SEHNR, CDR2 FQNEAQ (reference sequence). Trimming cost V 1 base and J 6 bases; bases outside gene matches: 5. The CDR3 contains 16 residues. In nucleotides, the CDR3 is TGTGCCAGCAGCTTAGGGAGACAGGGGAGTAATTCACCCCTCCACTTT. This sequence encodes CASSLGRQGSNSPLHF.

The chain employs TRBV7-2 and TRBJ2-3; TRBD2 matches 12 bases. This CDR3 contains 18 residues. Unmatched junction bases numbered 11, after V lost 5 bases and J lost 2 bases. Germline V gene sequence: CDR1 SGHTA, CDR2 FQGNSA. The CDR3 loop reads CASSLFGLAGITTDTQYF. CDR3 coding DNA: TGTGCCAGCAGCCTGTTTGGACTAGCGGGGATAACCACAGATACGCAGTATTTT.

The J gene is TRBJ1-1, the V gene TRBV7-2; D uncertain. The CDR3 length is 15 residues. V was pared by 3 bases and J by 1 base, with 12 bases between. CDR1 and CDR2 from the germline V gene are SGHTA and FQGNSA. The CDR3 region has the DNA TGTGCCAGCAGCTTTACAGCCTTTGCGAACACTGAAGCTTTCTTT. It yields the protein CASSFTAFANTEAFF.

This sequence joins TRBV14 and TRBJ2-5, with TRBD2 as a possible D gene (5 bases). There are 16 residues in the CDR3. Per germline, CDR1 SGHDN and CDR2 FVKESK. The germline V and J ends were trimmed by 2 bases and 2 bases, with 15 bases remaining between them. The CDR3 here is CASSQLGSTGQETQYF. In DNA form, the CDR3 reads TGTGCCAGCAGCCAACTTGGCTCGACGGGGCAAGAGACCCAGTACTTC. Full variable domain (rest looked up from reference TRBV14 and TRBJ2-5): EAGVTQFPSHSVIEKGQTVTLRCDPISGHDNLYWYRRVMGKEIKFLLHFVKESKQDESGMPNNRFLAERTGGTYSTLKVQPAELEDSGVYFCASSQLGSTGQETQYFGPGTRLLVL.

V gene TRBV10-3 combines with J gene TRBJ1-6; D is perhaps TRBD1 (6 bases). Between the trimmed V and J ends, which lost 5 bases and 8 bases, there was a span of 16 bases. This CDR3 comprises 15 residues. The germline V gene has CDR1 ENHRY and CDR2 SYGVKD. In DNA, the CDR3 is TGTGCCATCAGTAACGGACAGCGGGGCGATTCACCCCTCCACTTT. This gives the protein CAISNGQRGDSPLHF.

This clone was observed many times. The rearrangement links TRBV4-3 to TRBJ1-1; D is undetermined. The V end was cut by 0 bases, the J end by 4 bases, with 9 bases between. CDR1 is LGHNA and CDR2 is YSLEER in the germline V gene. This CDR3 spans 14 amino acids. Written as DNA, the CDR3 is TGCGCCAGCAGCCAAGATCTGGCAGGCACTGAAGCTTTCTTT. This translates into CASSQDLAGTEAFF.

This clone was detected only a few times. V is TRBV27 and J is TRBJ1-4; possibly TRBD1 for D (5 bases). Trimming cost V 6 bases and J 0 bases, with 14 bases left between them. Germline V gene data show CDR1 as MNHEY and CDR2 as SMNVEV (reference sequence). CDR3 length: 16 amino acids. The CDR3 nucleotides read TGTGCCAGCAGCCCCACCCCCAGGGCAACTAATGAAAAACTGTTTTTT. Translating gives CASSPTPRATNEKLFF.

The chain's CDR3 is CASIRTKGVATEAFF. Here the CDR3 DNA reads TGTGCCAGCATCCGGACAAAAGGGGTCGCCACTGAAGCTTTCTTT. The genes are TRBV7-9 and TRBJ1-1; D is perhaps TRBD1 (5 bases). Deletions cut 7 bases from V and 4 bases from J, with 19 bases between. CDR1 is SEHNR and CDR2 is FQNEAQ in the germline V gene (reference sequence). The CDR3 length is 15 residues.

The rearrangement links TRBV15 to TRBJ1-5; 7 bases line up with TRBD1. Germline V gives CDR1 LNHNV, CDR2 YYDKDF (reference sequence). CDR3 length equals 19 residues. V lost 3 bases and J lost 5; bases outside the gene matches: 19. The CDR3 DNA is TGTGCCACCAGCAGGAACTGGATTTCCCTCGACAGGGAGGATCAGCCCCAGCATTTT. Translated: CATSRNWISLDREDQPQHF.

This chain connects TRBV18 to TRBJ2-1; no clear D gene. CDR1 is KGHSH and CDR2 is LQKENI in the germline V gene. V lost 2 bases, J lost 1 base, and 6 bases lay in between. The CDR3 loop spans 14 amino acids. The CDR3, as DNA: TGTGCCAGCTCACCAGAGAATTCCTACAATGAGCAGTTCTTC. Translated, it gives CASSPENSYNEQFF.

This chain links TRBV5-1 with TRBJ1-2; no firm D call. The V end was cut by 2 bases, the J end by 10 bases, with 18 bases between. Germline lookup yields CDR1 SGHRS and CDR2 YFSETQ. The CDR3 has 14 residues. The CDR3 region has the DNA TGCGCCAGCAGCTTTTCCGGGAGAGGCAGTGACTACACCTTC. Its protein is CASSFSGRGSDYTF.

This chain links TRBV10-3 with TRBJ1-1, with D maybe TRBD1 (6 bases). V was trimmed by 3 bases and J by 0 bases, leaving 14 bases between them. Germline CDR1 is ENHRY and CDR2 is SYGVKD. The CDR3 has 16 residues. The CDR3 nucleotides read TGTGCCATCAGTGATTCCGTGACAGGTATGAACACTGAAGCTTTCTTT. This gives the protein CAISDSVTGMNTEAFF.

This rearrangement joins TRBV7-2 to TRBJ2-1; 13 bases align to TRBD2. The CDR3 loop spans 16 amino acids. CDR1 SGHTA and CDR2 FQGNSA come from the germline V gene. After removal of 5 bases from V and 12 bases from J, the junction contained 13 bases not matched to a gene. The CDR3 DNA sequence: TGTGCCAGCAGCACGGTGGGGACTAGCGGGATTGTCAGGCAGTTCTTC. As protein: CASSTVGTSGIVRQFF.

The V call is TRBV11-2, the J call TRBJ1-1; TRBD1 might be the D (5 bases). This CDR3 has 12 amino acids. V was trimmed by 2 bases and J by 8 bases, leaving 9 bases between them. The germline gives CDR1 SGHAT, CDR2 FQNNGV. Here the CDR3 DNA reads TGTGCCAGCAGCTTATCCCGGGGGGAAGCTTTCTTT. It is translated as CASSLSRGEAFF.

The rearrangement uses TRBV4-1 and TRBJ1-6; D possibly corresponds to TRBD1 (5 bases). The CDR3 spans 15 residues. Per the germline V gene, CDR1 is MGHRA and CDR2 is YSYEKL. V lost 3 bases and J 7 bases, leaving 13 bases between the germline ends. The CDR3 nucleotides are TGCGCCAGCAGCCATGCCGGGACTGTCAATTCACCCCTCCACTTT. Translating it yields CASSHAGTVNSPLHF.

V usage is TRBV7-3 and J usage is TRBJ1-1; weak D call: TRBD1 (5 bases). With 0 bases removed from V and 4 bases from J, the gap between germline ends came to 12 bases. This CDR3 contains 15 residues. Germline CDR1 is SGHTA and CDR2 is FQGTGA. CDR3: CASSLTEGIGTEAFF. For the CDR3, the DNA is TGTGCCAGCAGCTTAACGGAGGGGATTGGCACTGAAGCTTTCTTT.

This clone turned up a few times. The chain employs TRBV20-1 and TRBJ1-1; TRBD1 matches 9 bases. CDR3 size: 11 residues. Germline V gene data show CDR1 as DFQATT and CDR2 as SNEGSKA (reference sequence). After removal of 4 bases from V and 9 bases from J, the junction contained 3 bases not matched to a gene. CDR3 bases: TGCAGTGCTAACGGACAGGGGAAAGCTTTCTTT. This translates into CSANGQGKAFF.

The chain recombines TRBV5-1 with TRBJ1-1; TRBD1 matches at 7 bases. The germline gives CDR1 SGHRS, CDR2 YFSETQ. The CDR3 sequence is 14 residues long. The trim removed 3 bases at V and 0 bases at J, leaving 2 bases unmatched. The CDR3: CASSSTGLNTEAFF. CDR3 in DNA: TGCGCCAGCAGCTCGACAGGGTTGAACACTGAAGCTTTCTTT.